This T cell receptor (beta chain) was documented in a study of CD8 T cells in ankylosing spondylitis. As the method for making TCR beta libraries, quantitative 5'-RACE with molecular barcodes was used. In TCRdb, the 5' RACE reads were re-called with MiXCR into one record per CDR3 protein. The sample yields about 200,000 distinct CDR3 sequences, over 10% seen once. This CDR3 comprises 15 residues. CDR1 and CDR2 (germline): ENHRY, SYGVKD. Trimming shortened V by 1 base and J by 5 bases, and 12 bases separated the two germline ends. The V gene is TRBV10-3, the J gene TRBJ2-1, with D perhaps TRBD2 (5 bases). This receptor was obtained from a male donor with ankylosing spondylitis or in good health (not recorded which). The sample consisted of blood, either unsorted or a sorted T cell fraction (not recorded which). The DNA for the CDR3 is TGTGCCATCAGTGAGTTTGCGGGCGCCGACAATGAGCAGTTCTTC. Translated, it gives CAISEFAGADNEQFF.